This is a list of T cell receptor beta chains from one sample in a study of T cells in localized non-small cell lung cancer. Some clones are missing from TCRdb's copy, which holds only in-frame ones; the method was immunoSEQ multiplex PCR. The repertoire holds roughly 38,000 clones, with around 84% as singletons. The sequences come from peripheral blood, collected before any cancer treatment. These receptor sequences come from a man aged 18 to 50 with stage I lung adenocarcinoma. The CDR3 runs from the conserved cysteine through the conserved F or W. Fields, in order: clone size, D gene, V gene, J gene, CDR3 protein, CDR3 DNA. D genes are given only for firm matches. Not all rows give a size; the values are once, few, many and, for expanded clones, a class.

size: .; D: .; V: TRBV19; J: TRBJ1-1; CDR3: CASRGWGSNTEAFF; DNA: TGTGCCAGTAGGGGCTGGGGGTCAAACACTGAAGCTTTCTTT
size: .; D: .; V: TRBV14; J: TRBJ1-2; CDR3: CASSQGLRYGYTF; DNA: TGTGCCAGCAGCCAAGGCCTCCGCTATGGCTACACCTTC
size: .; D: .; V: TRBV7-9; J: TRBJ1-2; CDR3: CASSLGHRDGYTF; DNA: TGTGCCAGCAGCCTGGGACACCGAGATGGCTACACCTTC
size: .; D: .; V: TRBV25-1; J: TRBJ2-7; CDR3: CASSEFGDSYEQYF; DNA: TGTGCCAGCAGTGAATTTGGGGACTCCTACGAGCAGTACTTC
size: .; D: .; V: TRBV7-2; J: TRBJ2-1; CDR3: CASSSTPGARNEQFF; DNA: TGTGCCAGCAGCTCCACCCCGGGGGCCCGAAATGAGCAGTTCTTC
size: .; D: .; V: TRBV4-2; J: TRBJ2-1; CDR3: CASSQDAGGYNEQFF; DNA: TGTGCCAGCAGCCAAGATGCCGGGGGATACAATGAGCAGTTCTTC
size: few; D: .; V: TRBV19; J: TRBJ1-1; CDR3: CASSIGLAGWSTEAFF; DNA: TGTGCCAGTAGTATAGGTTTAGCAGGGTGGTCGACTGAAGCTTTCTTT
size: .; D: .; V: TRBV27; J: TRBJ1-2; CDR3: CASSFRGNYGYTF; DNA: TGTGCCAGCAGTTTTCGAGGTAACTATGGCTACACCTTC
size: .; D: .; V: TRBV5-1; J: TRBJ1-1; CDR3: CASSPGILNNEAFF; DNA: TGCGCCAGCAGCCCCGGGATCCTGAACAATGAAGCTTTCTTT
size: .; D: .; V: TRBV30; J: TRBJ1-3; CDR3: CAWSRGGIGNTIYF; DNA: TGTGCCTGGAGTAGGGGTGGCATCGGAAACACCATATATTTT
size: few; D: .; V: TRBV13; J: TRBJ2-7; CDR3: CASSLVTPSPEYEQYF; DNA: TGTGCCAGCAGCTTAGTGACCCCTTCACCCGAATACGAGCAGTACTTC
size: .; D: .; V: TRBV6-6; J: TRBJ1-2; CDR3: CASSWTDSHGYTF; DNA: TGTGCCAGCAGTTGGACTGACAGCCATGGCTACACCTTC
size: .; D: .; V: TRBV7-9; J: TRBJ1-1; CDR3: CASSSNWGETFF; DNA: TGTGCCAGCAGCTCCAACTGGGGTGAGACATTCTTT
size: .; D: .; V: TRBV7-2; J: TRBJ2-1; CDR3: CASSLGASQNYNEQFF; DNA: TGTGCCAGCAGCTTAGGGGCTAGTCAAAACTACAATGAGCAGTTCTTC
size: .; D: TRBD2; V: TRBV5-1; J: TRBJ2-1; CDR3: CASSIRDYLRDEQFF; DNA: TGCGCCAGCAGCATCCGGGACTACCTTAGGGATGAGCAGTTCTTC
size: .; D: .; V: TRBV4-2; J: TRBJ2-7; CDR3: CASSQVGSGRDEQYF; DNA: TGTGCCAGCAGCCAAGTCGGCTCCGGTAGGGACGAGCAGTACTTC
size: .; D: .; V: TRBV27; J: TRBJ2-1; CDR3: CASSRRTAYNEQFF; DNA: TGTGCCAGCAGTCGACGGACAGCTTACAATGAGCAGTTCTTC
size: .; D: .; V: TRBV27; J: TRBJ1-1; CDR3: CASSLSRRGRTEAFF; DNA: TGTGCCAGCAGTTTATCGAGGAGGGGAAGAACTGAAGCTTTCTTT
size: once; D: TRBD1; V: TRBV23-1; J: TRBJ1-1; CDR3: CASRGQGPNTEAFF; DNA: TGCGCCAGCAGGGGACAGGGGCCGAACACTGAAGCTTTCTTT
size: .; D: TRBD1; V: TRBV7-3; J: TRBJ1-2; CDR3: CASSTGTGDDGYTF; DNA: TGTGCCAGCAGCACTGGGACAGGGGACGATGGCTACACCTTC
size: .; D: TRBD1; V: TRBV19; J: TRBJ1-4; CDR3: CASTTTGVKEKLFF; DNA: TGTGCCAGTACCACCACAGGGGTGAAAGAAAAACTGTTTTTT
size: .; D: .; V: TRBV4-1; J: TRBJ2-2; CDR3: CASSQDRQMNTGELFF; DNA: TGCGCCAGCAGCCAAGATAGGCAGATGAACACCGGGGAGCTGTTTTTT
size: .; D: .; V: TRBV5-4; J: TRBJ1-2; CDR3: CASSFSSNYGYTF; DNA: TGTGCCAGCAGCTTCTCAAGCAACTATGGCTACACCTTC
size: .; D: .; V: TRBV11-2; J: TRBJ1-2; CDR3: CASRKDRNYGYTF; DNA: TGTGCCAGCAGGAAGGACCGGAACTATGGCTACACCTTC
size: .; D: .; V: TRBV6-1; J: TRBJ2-1; CDR3: CASTSQRGFNEQFF; DNA: TGTGCCAGCACCTCCCAGAGGGGCTTCAATGAGCAGTTCTTC
size: .; D: TRBD2; V: TRBV15; J: TRBJ2-3; CDR3: CATSRDGAGGSTDTQYF; DNA: TGTGCCACCAGCAGAGATGGGGCGGGGGGTAGCACAGATACGCAGTATTTT
size: .; D: TRBD1; V: TRBV2; J: TRBJ1-2; CDR3: CASSYRTGRDYGYTF; DNA: TGTGCCAGCAGCTATAGGACAGGCAGGGACTATGGCTACACCTTC
size: .; D: TRBD1; V: TRBV7-2; J: TRBJ2-5; CDR3: CASSRDRGQETQYF; DNA: TGTGCCAGCAGCCGGGACAGGGGGCAAGAGACCCAGTACTTC
size: .; D: .; V: TRBV6-5; J: TRBJ2-6; CDR3: CASSYGAGANVLTF; DNA: TGTGCCAGCAGTTACGGGGCTGGGGCCAACGTCCTGACTTTC
size: .; D: .; V: TRBV7-2; J: TRBJ2-3; CDR3: CASSSLRVDTQYF; DNA: TGTGCCAGCAGCTCACTCAGGGTAGATACGCAGTATTTT
size: .; D: .; V: TRBV5-6; J: TRBJ1-6; CDR3: CASSLVGNNSPLHF; DNA: TGTGCCAGCAGCTTGGTGGGAAACAATTCACCCCTCCACTTT
size: .; D: .; V: TRBV18; J: TRBJ1-1; CDR3: CASSPPGPLNTEAFF; DNA: TGTGCCAGCTCACCACCTGGGCCTTTGAACACTGAAGCTTTCTTT
size: .; D: TRBD1; V: TRBV27; J: TRBJ1-2; CDR3: CASSLAGQGKTPNYGYTF; DNA: TGTGCCAGCAGTTTGGCGGGACAGGGGAAGACACCTAACTATGGCTACACCTTC
size: .; D: .; V: TRBV19; J: TRBJ1-1; CDR3: CASSISDGSEAFF; DNA: TGTGCCAGTAGTATCTCGGACGGATCGGAAGCTTTCTTT
size: .; D: .; V: TRBV5-1; J: TRBJ1-1; CDR3: CASSAQGNTEAFF; DNA: TGCGCCAGCAGCGCTCAGGGTAACACTGAAGCTTTCTTT
size: .; D: .; V: TRBV18; J: TRBJ2-7; CDR3: CASSPPSPPSYEQYF; DNA: TGTGCCAGCTCACCACCCTCTCCACCATCCTACGAGCAGTACTTC
size: .; D: .; V: TRBV2; J: TRBJ1-1; CDR3: CASSLTENTEAFF; DNA: TGTGCCAGCAGTCTTACCGAGAACACTGAAGCTTTCTTT
size: once; D: .; V: TRBV10-3; J: TRBJ1-1; CDR3: CAISEQEPNTEAFF; DNA: TGTGCCATCAGTGAGCAGGAGCCGAACACTGAAGCTTTCTTT
size: .; D: .; V: TRBV27; J: TRBJ1-5; CDR3: CASSPLGTPLSNQPQHF; DNA: TGTGCCAGCAGCCCCCTCGGGACTCCTCTTAGCAATCAGCCCCAGCATTTT
size: once; D: .; V: TRBV9; J: TRBJ1-2; CDR3: CASSVGWRSSNYGYTF; DNA: TGTGCCAGCAGCGTAGGATGGAGGAGTTCTAACTATGGCTACACCTTC
size: .; D: .; V: TRBV7-6; J: TRBJ2-5; CDR3: CASSLRPRGGQETQYF; DNA: TGTGCCAGCAGCTTAAGGCCCAGGGGAGGGCAAGAGACCCAGTACTTC
size: .; D: .; V: TRBV5-1; J: TRBJ2-3; CDR3: CASSLAGRSTDTQYF; DNA: TGCGCCAGCAGCTTGGCGGGGAGGAGCACAGATACGCAGTATTTT
size: .; D: .; V: TRBV30; J: TRBJ1-1; CDR3: CAWSVREPPPRRVRRAGAFF; DNA: TGTGCCTGGAGTGTACGGGAGCCACCCCCTCGCAGGGTGCGGCGGGCGGGAGCTTTCTTT
size: .; D: TRBD2; V: TRBV27; J: TRBJ2-1; CDR3: CASSPVDSGRGEQFF; DNA: TGTGCCAGCAGTCCGGTCGACTCCGGGAGGGGGGAGCAGTTCTTC
size: .; D: .; V: TRBV4-2; J: TRBJ1-4; CDR3: CASSQEGANEKLFF; DNA: TGTGCCAGCAGCCAAGAGGGGGCTAATGAAAAACTGTTTTTT
size: .; D: .; V: TRBV5-1; J: TRBJ1-4; CDR3: CASSPQGGTPATNEKLFF; DNA: TGCGCCAGCAGCCCACAGGGCGGGACCCCAGCAACTAATGAAAAACTGTTTTTT
size: .; D: .; V: TRBV11-2; J: TRBJ2-1; CDR3: CASSPQRGGEQFF; DNA: TGTGCCAGCTCCCCACAGCGCGGAGGTGAGCAGTTCTTC
size: .; D: TRBD1; V: TRBV7-3; J: TRBJ1-1; CDR3: CASSFDSGGRAFF; DNA: TGTGCCAGCAGCTTCGATTCAGGGGGCCGAGCTTTCTTT